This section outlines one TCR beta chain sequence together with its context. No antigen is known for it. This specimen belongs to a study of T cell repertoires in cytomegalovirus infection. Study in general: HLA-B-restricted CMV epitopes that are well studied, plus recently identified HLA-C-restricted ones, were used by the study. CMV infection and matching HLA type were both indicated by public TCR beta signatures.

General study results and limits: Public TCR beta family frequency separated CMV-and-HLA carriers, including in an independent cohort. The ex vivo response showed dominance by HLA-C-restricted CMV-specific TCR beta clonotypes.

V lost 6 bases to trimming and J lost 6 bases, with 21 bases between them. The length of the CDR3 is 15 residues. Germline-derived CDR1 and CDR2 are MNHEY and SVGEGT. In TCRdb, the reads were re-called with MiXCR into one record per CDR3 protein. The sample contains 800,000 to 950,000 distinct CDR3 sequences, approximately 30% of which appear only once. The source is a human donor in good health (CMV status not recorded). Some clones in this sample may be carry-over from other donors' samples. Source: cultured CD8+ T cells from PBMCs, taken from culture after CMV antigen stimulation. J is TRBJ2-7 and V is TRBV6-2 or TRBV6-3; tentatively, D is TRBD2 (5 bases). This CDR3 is CASSPPDYLGGEQYV. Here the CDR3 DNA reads TGTGCCAGCAGCCCCCCCGACTACCTGGGCGGCGAGCAGTACGTC.